This T cell receptor beta chain came from a study of Ad26.COV2.S vaccination and SARS-CoV-2 variants. Stated treatment: about 20 received Ad26.COV2.S at low or high dose, single or two shots; 5 received placebo; per-sample allocation not given. Following the first vaccine or placebo injection, samples were taken on day 63. Germline CDR1 reads MNHEY; CDR2 reads SMNVEV (reference sequence). The V gene lost 5 bases and the J gene lost 5 bases, with 15 bases spanning the gap. CDR3 length equals 15 residues. Clones were sequenced by immunoSEQ multiplex PCR, and TCRdb holds only the in-frame ones, with some missing. The sample lists more than 350,000 clones; approximately 92% were seen once.

The rearrangement links TRBV27 to TRBJ2-2; D call uncertain. This specimen was peripheral blood, taken in a trial of Ad26.COV2.S vaccine versus placebo. The receptor was derived from a person aged 18-60 years who received the Ad26.COV2.S COVID-19 vaccine or a placebo. The CDR3 DNA follows: TGTGCCAGCAGTAAATATCGGACCCCGACCGGGGAGCTGTTTTTT. This translates into CASSKYRTPTGELFF.